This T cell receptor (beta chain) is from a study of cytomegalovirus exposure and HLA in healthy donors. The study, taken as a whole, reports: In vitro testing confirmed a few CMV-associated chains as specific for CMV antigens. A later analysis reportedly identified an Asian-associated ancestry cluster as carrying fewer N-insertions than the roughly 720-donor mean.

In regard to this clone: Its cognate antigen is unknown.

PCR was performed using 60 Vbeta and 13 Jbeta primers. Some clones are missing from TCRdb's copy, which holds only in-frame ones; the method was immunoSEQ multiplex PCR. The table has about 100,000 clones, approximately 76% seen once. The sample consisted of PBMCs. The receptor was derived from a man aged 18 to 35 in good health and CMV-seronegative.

DNA of the CDR3: TGTGCCAGCAGTCCCGGGACAGGGGGCGCAGGAGCTTTCTTT. The encoded protein is CASSPGTGGAGAFF. This chain links TRBV6-1 with TRBJ1-1, with 12 bases aligning to TRBD1. This CDR3 has 14 residues. CDR1 MNHNS and CDR2 SASEGT come from the germline V gene. V shed 5 bases, J shed 10 bases, and the junction held 8 bases outside the gene matches.